This is a list of T cell receptor beta chains from one sample in a study of cytomegalovirus exposure and HLA in healthy donors. The table came from immunoSEQ multiplex PCR; TCRdb's copy has only in-frame clones and leaves some out. The sample carries some 130,000 clones, around three quarters recorded once. Sequenced input: PBMCs. These receptors were obtained from a woman aged 25 to 39 in good health and CMV-seropositive. CDR3s include the opening cysteine and the closing phenylalanine or tryptophan. A D gene is named only where the DNA matches it firmly. Clone size appears in some rows only: once, few, many, or a class for an expanded clone.

D,length,J,V,size,CDR3,DNA
NA,12,TRBJ2-5,TRBV2,once,CAGALGQETQYF,TGTGCGGGGGCCCTGGGGCAAGAGACCCAGTACTTC
TRBD1,15,TRBJ2-5,TRBV7-9,NA,CASSRGQGVGETQYF,TGTGCCAGCAGCCGGGGACAGGGAGTCGGAGAGACCCAGTACTTC
TRBD2,17,TRBJ2-2,TRBV4-1,few,CASSQVLAGDNTGELFF,TGCGCCAGCAGCCAAGTATTAGCGGGGGATAACACCGGGGAGCTGTTTTTT
NA,12,TRBJ1-5,TRBV7-9,NA,CASAGGNQPQHF,TGTGCCAGCGCCGGAGGGAATCAGCCCCAGCATTTT
NA,13,TRBJ2-5,TRBV12-2,NA,CASRCRSEETQYF,TGTGCAAGTCGCTGCCGGAGCGAGGAGACCCAGTACTTC
NA,14,TRBJ1-1,TRBV7-8,NA,CASSSRGGGTEAFF,TGTGCCAGCAGCTCCAGGGGTGGGGGCACTGAAGCTTTCTTT
NA,16,TRBJ1-4,TRBV9,NA,CASSPRGGGGIEKLFF,TGTGCCAGCAGCCCTCGCGGGGGAGGAGGGATTGAAAAACTGTTTTTT
NA,15,TRBJ1-3,TRBV7-9,NA,CASSSASGAGNTIYF,TGTGCCAGCAGCTCCGCGTCGGGGGCTGGAAACACCATATATTTT
NA,11,TRBJ1-1,TRBV20-1,NA,CSARRHSEAFF,TGCAGTGCTAGAAGGCACAGTGAAGCTTTCTTT
NA,16,TRBJ1-5,TRBV7-2,NA,CASSFQGPISNQPQHF,TGTGCCAGCAGCTTTCAGGGGCCGATTAGCAATCAGCCCCAGCATTTT
NA,13,TRBJ2-5,TRBV2,NA,CASSGQNQETQYF,TGTGCCAGCAGTGGGCAGAACCAAGAGACCCAGTACTTC
NA,11,TRBJ2-5,TRBV7-3,NA,CASRPSGTQYF,TGTGCCAGCAGACCCTCGGGGACCCAGTACTTC
TRBD2,15,TRBJ2-1,TRBV19,NA,CASSTSGGPRSEQFF,TGTGCCAGTAGTACAAGCGGGGGACCCCGGTCGGAGCAGTTCTTC
NA,15,TRBJ2-7,TRBV5-1,NA,CASSPAGGTGYEQYF,TGCGCCAGCAGCCCAGCGGGGGGGACAGGGTACGAGCAGTACTTC
TRBD1,15,TRBJ2-2,TRBV7-9,NA,CASSLTDRGTGELFF,TGTGCCAGCAGCTTAACCGACAGGGGCACCGGGGAGCTGTTTTTT
NA,15,TRBJ2-5,TRBV6-6,NA,CASSYRQGGDETQYF,TGTGCCAGCAGTTACCGGCAGGGCGGCGACGAGACCCAGTACTTC
NA,13,TRBJ2-5,TRBV5-1,NA,CASSLTGSETQYF,TGCGCCAGCAGCTTGACAGGGTCAGAGACCCAGTACTTC
NA,15,TRBJ1-4,TRBV4-3,few,CASSQEWRENEKLFF,TGCGCCAGCAGCCAAGAGTGGAGGGAGAATGAAAAACTGTTTTTT
TRBD2,13,TRBJ2-3,TRBV27,NA,CASKFGGWNTQYF,TGTGCCAGCAAGTTCGGGGGGTGGAATACGCAGTATTTT
TRBD1,13,TRBJ2-7,TRBV11-1,once,CASSFDRADEQYF,TGTGCCAGCAGCTTCGACAGGGCCGACGAGCAGTACTTC
NA,12,TRBJ2-2,TRBV19,NA,CASTNRFGELFF,TGTGCCAGTACCAACAGATTTGGGGAGCTGTTTTTT
NA,15,TRBJ2-3,TRBV4-3,NA,CASSQVATDTDTQYF,TGCGCCAGCAGCCAAGTTGCGACAGATACAGATACGCAGTATTTT
NA,13,TRBJ2-7,TRBV29-1,NA,CSVVSSVVYEQYF,TGCAGCGTTGTGTCATCGGTCGTCTACGAGCAGTACTTC
TRBD1,14,TRBJ2-5,TRBV19,NA,CASSMSTGKETQYF,TGTGCCAGTAGTATGTCGACAGGGAAGGAGACCCAGTACTTC
NA,11,TRBJ2-3,TRBV5-4,NA,CASEATDTQYF,TGTGCCAGCGAGGCCACAGATACGCAGTATTTT
TRBD1,16,TRBJ1-5,TRBV5-5,NA,CASSWGTAFNNQPQHF,TGTGCCAGCAGCTGGGGGACAGCCTTTAACAATCAGCCCCAGCATTTT
NA,15,TRBJ2-1,TRBV6-6,NA,CASPVPPPATDEQFF,TGTGCCAGCCCTGTCCCCCCACCGGCAACAGATGAGCAGTTCTTC
NA,14,TRBJ1-6,TRBV2,NA,CASRISPLNSPLHF,TGTGCCAGCAGAATAAGCCCACTAAATTCACCCCTCCACTTT
NA,14,TRBJ1-1,TRBV7-9,few,CASRPGREGTEAFF,TGTGCCAGCAGACCCGGCAGGGAGGGGACTGAAGCTTTCTTT
TRBD1,16,TRBJ2-2,TRBV7-2,once,CASSPSTGVVTGELFF,TGTGCCAGCAGCCCATCGACAGGGGTCGTCACCGGGGAGCTGTTTTTT
TRBD1,15,TRBJ1-1,TRBV18,NA,CASSPSTGVNTEAFF,TGTGCCAGCTCACCATCGACAGGGGTGAACACTGAAGCTTTCTTT
NA,14,TRBJ2-3,TRBV19,NA,CASSRASPGDTQYF,TGTGCCAGTAGTAGGGCTAGCCCTGGGGATACGCAGTATTTT
TRBD2,15,TRBJ2-1,TRBV10-1,NA,CASRTHGLAGNEQFF,TGCGCCAGCAGGACCCATGGACTAGCTGGCAATGAGCAGTTCTTC
TRBD1,16,TRBJ1-2,TRBV28,NA,CASSLGGGAGIYGYTF,TGTGCCAGCAGTTTAGGAGGGGGCGCAGGGATATATGGCTACACCTTC
NA,14,TRBJ1-6,TRBV11-2,NA,CASSSPGFTPPLYF,TGTGCCAGCAGCTCGCCAGGGTTTACTCCACCCCTCTACTTT
TRBD2,15,TRBJ2-7,TRBV6-5,NA,CASSQNLAGGYEQYF,TGTGCCAGCAGCCAAAATCTAGCGGGGGGCTACGAGCAGTACTTC
TRBD1,14,TRBJ1-6,TRBV5-4,few,CASSKDRGNSPLHF,TGTGCCAGCAGCAAGGACAGGGGTAATTCACCCCTCCACTTT
NA,11,TRBJ2-3,TRBV29-1,NA,CSVTVSVHQYF,TGCAGCGTAACGGTCTCGGTCCATCAGTATTTT